This TCR beta chain comes out of a study of cytomegalovirus exposure and HLA in healthy donors. Study findings and constraints: What TCR beta sequences reportedly achieved was accurate prediction of HLA-A and HLA-B alleles in most subjects. More clonal expansion characterized HLA-associated TCR beta chains than equally common others in a later analysis.

Healthy bone marrow donors formed the donor group. For this clone: Its target is not known.

Use of 60 Vbeta and 13 Jbeta primers characterized the PCR. Sequenced by immunoSEQ multiplex PCR; TCRdb stores in-frame clones only, minus some. The sample holds about 160,000 clones, approximately 90% seen once. The source material was PBMCs. The TCR comes from a woman in her 30s in good health and CMV-seronegative.

CDR3 in amino acids: CASSRQGMSNQPQHF. CDR3 in DNA: TGTGCCAGCTCACGGCAGGGGATGAGCAATCAGCCCCAGCATTTT. The J gene is TRBJ1-5, the V gene TRBV18; D is perhaps TRBD1 (6 bases). V shed 4 bases and J shed 1 base, with 11 bases lying between them. Germline V lookup: CDR1 KGHSH, CDR2 LQKENI. CDR3 length: 15 residues.